Here is one T cell receptor (beta chain) with its context. CDR1 and CDR2 from the germline V gene are MGHRA and YSYEKL. There are 16 residues in the CDR3. V dropped 0 bases and J dropped 7; count of bases not matched to a gene: 4. The data originate from a study of blood T cell repertoires in COVID-19. TCRdb's table, derived via immunoSEQ multiplex PCR, lists solely in-frame clones and lacks some. The table shows more than 300,000 clones, with more than 75% occurring only once. The gene calls are TRBV4-1 and TRBJ1-6; 9 positions match TRBD1. Sequenced material: PBMCs or T cells enriched from blood (not recorded which). The origin of this receptor is a woman in her late teens or twenties who had recovered from COVID-19. The CDR3: CASSQEPGTGNSPLHF. The CDR3 DNA is TGCGCCAGCAGCCAAGAACCAGGGACAGGGAATTCACCCCTCCACTTT.